Presented here are 15 T cell receptor beta chains from one specimen sequenced in a study of shared clonotypes between healthy human individuals. TCRdb's copy holds only in-frame clones and misses some; the assay was immunoSEQ multiplex PCR. In the table there are about 1 million clones, around 76% of which are singletons. Sequenced: memory CD4+ T cells sorted from blood. Subset given: CD45RA-negative fraction. These receptors all come from a man aged 18 to 29 in good health.

This clone has at least ten counts. This sample also contains other DNA sequences that code for the same CDR3. This chain joins TRBV5-1 and TRBJ2-7; a possible D gene is TRBD1 (5 bases). The ends were cut back, 0 bases at V and 4 bases at J, with 11 bases in the middle. This CDR3 is 14 amino acids long. Germline V gene lookup returns CDR1 SGHRS and CDR2 YFSETQ. As DNA, the CDR3 is TGCGCCAGCAGCTTGGGATACCAGGGATACGAGCAGTACTTC. This gives the protein CASSLGYQGYEQYF.

The chain uses TRBV19 and TRBJ1-1, with TRBD1 as a possible D gene (6 bases). This CDR3 has 15 residues. CDR1 is LNHDA, CDR2 SQIVND, per germline (reference sequence). V was trimmed by 1 base and J by 5 bases, leaving 14 bases between them. The CDR3 loop reads CASSIGKQGRTEAFF. The DNA of the CDR3 is TGTGCCAGTAGTATAGGTAAACAGGGCCGGACTGAAGCTTTCTTT.

This clone was detected once. V and J are TRBV7-2 and TRBJ2-7, with unresolved D. Germline lookup yields CDR1 SGHTA and CDR2 FQGNSA. The germline V and J ends were trimmed by 2 bases and 7 bases, with 18 bases remaining between them. CDR3 length: 15 residues. The CDR3 is CASSLRTPPRVEQYF. The CDR3 bases are TGTGCCAGCAGCTTACGGACCCCTCCCCGTGTTGAGCAGTACTTC.

J is TRBJ2-4 and V is TRBV27; D is perhaps TRBD2 (6 bases). Germline CDR1 MNHEY, CDR2 SMNVEV (reference sequence). This CDR3 spans 16 amino acids. Trimming removed 9 bases from V and 5 bases from J, with 23 bases in between. The CDR3 DNA follows: TGTGCCAGACTTTTGGGTGGCAGGAGGGCCCAAAACATTCAGTACTTC. Translated: CARLLGGRRAQNIQYF.

This clone appeared a single time. This rearrangement joins TRBV27 to TRBJ2-3, with TRBD2 as a possible D gene (5 bases). Trimming took off 11 bases at V and 5 bases at J, with 11 bases between the two ends. Germline lookup yields CDR1 MNHEY and CDR2 SMNVEV (reference sequence). The CDR3 consists of 11 residues. As DNA, the CDR3 is TGTGCCCCGCCCGGGATAGATACGCAGTATTTT. It yields the protein CAPPGIDTQYF.

The genes are TRBV18 and TRBJ2-3, with a possible D match to TRBD1 (6 bases). Germline CDR1 KGHSH, CDR2 LQKENI. The CDR3 totals 13 residues. The ends were cut back, 3 bases at V and 4 bases at J, with 8 bases in the middle. This CDR3 is CASSPGASDTQYF. The CDR3 bases are TGTGCCAGCTCACCGGGGGCGTCAGATACGCAGTATTTT.

This clone showed up just once. The chain has TRBV20-1 and TRBJ2-7; D call uncertain. Trimming removed 3 bases at V and 6 bases at J, with 9 bases between. From germline, CDR1 is DFQATT and CDR2 SNEGSKA (reference sequence). This CDR3 comprises 11 residues. The CDR3 sequence is CSASTPAEQYF. The CDR3 DNA reads TGCAGTGCTAGTACTCCGGCCGAGCAGTACTTC.

In its sample, this clone was seen once. The V and J genes are TRBV5-4 and TRBJ2-6; 7 bases map to TRBD1. CDR1 and CDR2 from the germline V gene are SGHNT and YYREEE (reference sequence). The length of the CDR3 is 17 residues. Trimming at V came to 4 bases and at J to 0 bases, leaving 7 bases not matched to a gene. The DNA for the CDR3 is TGTGCCAGCAGCCGTTGGGACAGTTTCTCTGGGGCCAACGTCCTGACTTTC. It translates to CASSRWDSFSGANVLTF.

This rearrangement joins TRBV7-9 to TRBJ1-4, with 7 bases matching TRBD1. The CDR3 spans 17 residues. The V gene's germline CDR1 is SEHNR and CDR2 FQNEAQ (reference sequence). J lost 0 bases, V lost 1 base, and 5 bases had no gene match. The CDR3 region has the DNA TGTGCCAGCAGCTTAGGCGGGACAGCTGCAACTAATGAAAAACTGTTTTTT. It is translated as CASSLGGTAATNEKLFF.

The rearrangement uses TRBV10-3 and TRBJ1-2; TRBD1 matches 7 bases. The germline gives CDR1 ENHRY, CDR2 SYGVKD. J lost 6 bases, V lost 5 bases, and 6 bases had no gene match. This CDR3 is built from 13 residues. CDR3 sequence (DNA): TGTGCCATCAGTTTTACAGGGGAGGATGGCTACACCTTC. Its protein product is CAISFTGEDGYTF.

The chain recombines TRBV25-1 with TRBJ1-6; D call uncertain. Germline CDR1 MGHDK, CDR2 SYGVNS. The CDR3 is made up of 15 amino acids. The V end lost 0 bases, the J end lost 4 bases, and 7 bases lay between the germline ends. CDR3 amino acids: CASSEYEGYNSPLHF. In DNA form, the CDR3 reads TGTGCCAGCAGTGAATATGAGGGTTATAATTCACCCCTCCACTTT.

The chain recombines TRBV30 with TRBJ2-7; TRBD1 might be the D (6 bases). V was cut by 5 bases and J by 3 bases, with 17 bases left in between. Germline values: CDR1 GTSNPN, CDR2 SVGIG (reference sequence). This CDR3 spans 14 amino acids. CDR3 bases: TGTGCCTGGGGTTTAGGACAGACCATCTACGAGCAGTACTTC. It translates to CAWGLGQTIYEQYF. Combining the CDR3 with reference TRBV30 and TRBJ2-7 gives the whole variable domain SQTIHQWPATLVQPVGSPLSLECTVEGTSNPNLYWYRQAAGRGLQLLFYSVGIGQISSEVPQNLSASRPQDRQFILSSKKLLLSDSGFYLCAWGLGQTIYEQYFGPGTRLTVT.

V usage is TRBV18 and J usage is TRBJ2-3; D is uncertain. Germline CDR1 is KGHSH and CDR2 is LQKENI. CDR3 size: 16 residues. Between the trimmed V and J ends, which lost 3 bases and 1 base, there was a span of 14 bases. CDR3 nucleotide sequence: TGTGCCAGCTCACCGGCCAATTCACGGGGCACAGATACGCAGTATTTT. Encoded protein: CASSPANSRGTDTQYF. The full variable domain, with the rest looked up from reference TRBV18 and TRBJ2-3, is NAGVMQNPRHLVRRRGQEARLRCSPMKGHSHVYWYRQLPEEGLKFMVYLQKENIIDESGMPKERFSAEFPKEGPSILRIQQVVRGDSAAYFCASSPANSRGTDTQYFGPGTRLTVL.

The chain has TRBV29-1 and TRBJ2-1; TRBD1 matches at 7 bases. From germline, CDR1 is SQVTM and CDR2 ANQGSEA. J lost 3 bases, V lost 4 bases, and 3 bases had no gene match. This CDR3 is built from 13 residues. CDR3 DNA sequence: TGCAGCGTTGTGGGACAGCTCTACAATGAGCAGTTCTTC. Its translation: CSVVGQLYNEQFF.

The chain couples TRBV7-9 to TRBJ1-1; perhaps TRBD1 as D (5 bases). Germline V gives CDR1 SEHNR, CDR2 FQNEAQ (reference sequence). The CDR3 runs 15 residues. The germline V and J ends were trimmed by 5 bases and 5 bases, with 18 bases remaining between them. CDR3 region: CASSDWQGSGTEAFF. DNA of the CDR3: TGTGCCAGCAGCGATTGGCAGGGCTCGGGAACTGAAGCTTTCTTT.